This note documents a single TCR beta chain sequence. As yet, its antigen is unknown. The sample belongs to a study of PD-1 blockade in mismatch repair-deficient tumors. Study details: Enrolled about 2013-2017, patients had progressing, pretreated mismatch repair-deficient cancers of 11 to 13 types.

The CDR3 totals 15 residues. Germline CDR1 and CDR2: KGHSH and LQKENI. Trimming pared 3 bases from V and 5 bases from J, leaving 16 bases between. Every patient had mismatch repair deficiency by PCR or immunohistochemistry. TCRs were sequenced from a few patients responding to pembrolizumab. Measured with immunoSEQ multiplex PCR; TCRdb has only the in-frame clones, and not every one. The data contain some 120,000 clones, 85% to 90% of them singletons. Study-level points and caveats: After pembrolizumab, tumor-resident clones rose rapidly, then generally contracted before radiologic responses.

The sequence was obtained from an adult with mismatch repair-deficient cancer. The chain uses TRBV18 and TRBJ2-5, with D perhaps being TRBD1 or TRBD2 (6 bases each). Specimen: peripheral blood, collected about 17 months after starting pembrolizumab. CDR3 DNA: TGTGCCAGCTCACCGGGGCCCGGGGGCCGGGAGACCCAGTACTTC. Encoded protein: CASSPGPGGRETQYF.